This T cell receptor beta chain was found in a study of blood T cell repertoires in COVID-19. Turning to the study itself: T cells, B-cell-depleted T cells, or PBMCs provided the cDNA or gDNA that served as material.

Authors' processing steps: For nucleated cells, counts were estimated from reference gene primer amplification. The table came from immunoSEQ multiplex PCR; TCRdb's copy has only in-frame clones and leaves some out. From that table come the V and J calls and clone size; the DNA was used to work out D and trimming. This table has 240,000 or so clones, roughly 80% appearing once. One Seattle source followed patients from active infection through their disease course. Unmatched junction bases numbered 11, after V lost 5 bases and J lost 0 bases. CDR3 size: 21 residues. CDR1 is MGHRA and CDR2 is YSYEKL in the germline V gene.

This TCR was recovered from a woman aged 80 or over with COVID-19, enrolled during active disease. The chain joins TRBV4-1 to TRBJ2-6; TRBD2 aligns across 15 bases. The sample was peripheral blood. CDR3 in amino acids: CASSAPPGLAGGYSGANVLTF. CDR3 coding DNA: TGCGCCAGCAGCGCTCCTCCGGGACTAGCGGGGGGTTACTCTGGGGCCAACGTCCTGACTTTC.